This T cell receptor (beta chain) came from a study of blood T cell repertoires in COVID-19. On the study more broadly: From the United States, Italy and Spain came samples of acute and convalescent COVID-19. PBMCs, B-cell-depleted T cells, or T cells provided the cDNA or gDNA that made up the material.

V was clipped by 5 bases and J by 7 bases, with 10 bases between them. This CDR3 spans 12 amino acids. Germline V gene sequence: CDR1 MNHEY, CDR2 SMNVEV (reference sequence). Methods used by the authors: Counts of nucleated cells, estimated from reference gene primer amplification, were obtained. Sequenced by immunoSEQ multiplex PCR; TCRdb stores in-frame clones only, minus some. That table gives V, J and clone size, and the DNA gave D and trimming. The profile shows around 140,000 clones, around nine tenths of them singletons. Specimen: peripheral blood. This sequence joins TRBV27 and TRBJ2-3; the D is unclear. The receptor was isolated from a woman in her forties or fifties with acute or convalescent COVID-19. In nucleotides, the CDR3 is TGTGCCAGCAGTCCAAATCCCAATACGCAGTATTTT. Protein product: CASSPNPNTQYF.